This TCR beta chain was sequenced in a study of T cells in Graves' hyperthyroidism and ophthalmopathy. As for the study in general: Sampling of peripheral blood happened at initial diagnosis, prior to any treatment. General study points: Prediction of ophthalmopathy progression came a median approximately 7 months pre-onset.

Germline CDR1 DFQATT, CDR2 SNEGSKA (reference sequence). V dropped 3 bases and J dropped 8; count of bases not matched to a gene: 10. The CDR3 extends over 15 amino acids. With regard to this clonotype: What it binds is not known.

Patients with uncontrolled infections, other autoimmune diseases, pregnancy or lactation were excluded. The authors took PBMCs from 10 ml fresh peripheral blood. Amplified regions were TCR beta CDR3 sequences from RNA transcripts. Researchers ran a first-round RT-PCR on the TCR CDR3 using the HTBI primer set. TCRdb re-derived calls from the multiplex PCR reads in MiXCR, one entry per CDR3 protein. The table lists around 350,000 distinct CDR3 sequences, about 13% of them singletons. The sequence derives from a woman aged 18 to 35 with Graves' hyperthyroidism. The specimen was blood. J is TRBJ2-1 and V is TRBV20-1, with 10 bases that match TRBD2. CDR3: CSASYLLAGVYEQFF. CDR3 bases: TGCAGTGCTAGCTACTTGCTAGCGGGAGTATATGAGCAGTTCTTC.